The 7 T cell receptor beta chains below were found in one sample sequenced in a study of blood T cell repertoires in COVID-19. Sequencing used immunoSEQ multiplex PCR; TCRdb keeps in-frame clones, though not all of them. The sample records more than 300,000 clones, more than 75% being singletons. The sample was PBMCs or T cells enriched from blood (not recorded which). The receptors stem from a woman aged 18-35 years who had recovered from COVID-19.

This clone is a singleton in its sample. The rearrangement links TRBV6-5 to TRBJ2-7; D gene ambiguous. The CDR3 loop spans 14 amino acids. Trimming removed 0 bases from V and 1 base from J, with 7 bases in between. Germline V gene data show CDR1 as MNHEY and CDR2 as SVGAGI. The CDR3 DNA sequence: TGTGCCAGCAGTTACTCGGCACAATCCTACGAGCAGTACTTC. This translates into CASSYSAQSYEQYF.

The V gene is TRBV19, the J gene TRBJ1-5; 7 bases line up with TRBD1. The CDR3 is 17 amino acids. Trimming cost V 1 base and J 3 bases; bases outside gene matches: 9. Germline V gene sequence: CDR1 LNHDA, CDR2 SQIVND (reference sequence). The CDR3 loop is CASSIATPGGTNQPQHF. CDR3 nucleotide sequence: TGTGCCAGTAGTATAGCCACCCCAGGGGGGACCAATCAGCCCCAGCATTTT.

This clone was observed a single time. The gene calls are TRBV4-3 and TRBJ1-4, with D hard to call. In germline, CDR1 is LGHNA, CDR2 YSLEER. Trimming removed 1 base from V and 0 bases from J, with 6 bases in between. The CDR3 spans 15 residues. This CDR3 reads CASSQGPSTNEKLFF. CDR3 sequence (DNA): TGCGCCAGCAGCCAAGGGCCCTCAACTAATGAAAAACTGTTTTTT.

The table lists this clone with a count of one. The V and J genes are TRBV27 and TRBJ1-1, with D perhaps matching TRBD1 (5 bases). Trimming took off 3 bases at V and 4 bases at J, with 9 bases between the two ends. This CDR3 contains 13 residues. The V gene's germline CDR1 is MNHEY and CDR2 SMNVEV (reference sequence). CDR3 in amino acids: CASSFGGATEAFF. The CDR3 nucleotides are TGTGCCAGCAGTTTTGGAGGGGCCACTGAAGCTTTCTTT.

This clone has more than one count but fewer than ten. This chain joins TRBV7-6 and TRBJ1-4; TRBD1 agrees at 7 bases. CDR1 and CDR2 (germline): SGHVS, FNYEAQ. CDR3 length: 15 amino acids. The V gene end was trimmed by 2 bases and the J gene end by 6 bases; junction bases not matched to a gene: 6. The CDR3 DNA sequence: TGTGCCAGCAGCTTAACGGGACAGCCTGATGAAAAACTGTTTTTT. Residues: CASSLTGQPDEKLFF.

This clone was seen a single time. The V call is TRBV30, the J call TRBJ2-3; 10 bases agree with TRBD2. This CDR3 is 15 amino acids long. The V gene end was trimmed by 4 bases and the J gene end by 7 bases; junction bases not matched to a gene: 11. Germline V gene data show CDR1 as GTSNPN and CDR2 as SVGIG (reference sequence). The CDR3 DNA reads as TGTGCCTGGAAACCGGGACTAGCGAGCTTCTATACGCAGTATTTT. Protein: CAWKPGLASFYTQYF. Full variable domain (missing parts from reference TRBV30 and TRBJ2-3): SQTIHQWPATLVQPVGSPLSLECTVEGTSNPNLYWYRQAAGRGLQLLFYSVGIGQISSEVPQNLSASRPQDRQFILSSKKLLLSDSGFYLCAWKPGLASFYTQYFGPGTRLTVL.

This sequence joins TRBV3-1 (or the pseudogene TRBV3-2) and TRBJ1-1; 7 nucleotides line up with TRBD1. V gave up 2 bases and J gave up 3 bases; unmatched junction bases: 6. This CDR3 comprises 15 residues. CDR1 is LGHDT, CDR2 YNNKEL, per germline (reference sequence). The CDR3 nucleotides read TGTGCCAGCAGCCAACAAACAGGGGTTTACACTGAAGCTTTCTTT. It yields the protein CASSQQTGVYTEAFF.